Presented here are 8 T cell receptor beta chains from one specimen sequenced in a study of beta chain features in type 1 diabetes (dated by TCRdb to 2016 to 2019). Library generation was performed with the immunoSEQ multiplex PCR assay. The entire amount of isolated RNA was reverse transcribed using the High Capacity cDNA Reverse Transcription Kit, so the sequenced TCRB transcripts were expressed ones. TCRdb limited this immuneACCESS table to in-frame rearrangements with V and J called. A share of clones is missing; checked studies link under half to unresolved V genes, and the rest is unexplained. Present in this sample are just over 600,000 clones, 15% to 19% of which were seen just once. The top ten constitute more than 0.08% of the sample. Sequencing was carried out using naive CD4+ T cells from blood. The cell subset or site label here, explained by the study, means: true naive CD4+ T cells. The receptors here all came from a man aged 18 to 30 in good health.

V gene TRBV11-3 combines with J gene TRBJ2-5; 13 bases align to TRBD2. This CDR3 is built from 16 residues. V was pared by 5 bases and J by 0 bases, with 3 bases of the junction left unmatched. CDR1 SGHNT and CDR2 YENEEA come from the germline V gene. DNA of the CDR3: TGTGCCAGCAGCCTAGGGACTAGCGGGGACCAAGAGACCCAGTACTTC. Its translation: CASSLGTSGDQETQYF.

The chain carries TRBV4-2 and TRBJ1-5, with no clear D. V lost 0 bases and J 3 bases, leaving 9 bases between the germline ends. CDR1 is LGHNA, CDR2 YNFKEQ, per germline. The CDR3 runs 15 residues. Written as DNA, the CDR3 is TGTGCCAGCAGCCAAGATATCGGATCCAATCAGCCCCAGCATTTT. Protein product: CASSQDIGSNQPQHF.

This chain uses TRBV23-1 with TRBJ2-2; 9 positions agree with TRBD1. TRBV23-1 is an ORF for which the function is uncertain. The junction had 5 bases not matched to a gene; V was cut back by 2 bases and J by 7 bases. The CDR3 consists of 15 residues. The CDR3 nucleotides read TGCGCCAGCAGTCAACCGTACAGGGGGCTCGGGGAGCTGTTTTTT. Translated, it gives CASSQPYRGLGELFF.

The CDR3 protein is CASRGSGNTIYF. DNA of the CDR3: TGTGCCAGCCGGGGCTCTGGAAACACCATATATTTT. V usage is TRBV6-6 and J usage is TRBJ1-3; unclear D gene. Germline V gene sequence: CDR1 MNHNY, CDR2 SVGAGI (reference sequence). Deletions cut 8 bases from V and 0 bases from J, with 5 bases between. CDR3 length: 12 amino acids.

This chain uses TRBV9 with TRBJ2-2; D remains ambiguous. This CDR3 is 13 amino acids long. Trimming left V 3 bases short and J 5 bases short, with 8 bases between. CDR1 SGDLS and CDR2 YYNGEE come from the germline V gene. In DNA form, the CDR3 reads TGTGCCAGCAGCGCGCAGACAACCGGGGAGCTGTTTTTT. Encoded protein: CASSAQTTGELFF.

J is TRBJ2-7 and V is TRBV5-1; TRBD2 matches at 12 bases. Germline V gene lookup returns CDR1 SGHRS and CDR2 YFSETQ. Trimming at V came to 1 base and at J to 2 bases, leaving 1 base not matched to a gene. The CDR3 contains 15 residues. In DNA form, the CDR3 reads TGCGCCAGCAGCTTGTCTAGCGGGGGGGCCTACGAGCAGTACTTC. Protein: CASSLSSGGAYEQYF.

This clone was counted a few times. This chain uses TRBV5-4 with TRBJ2-7, with a tentative D call TRBD2 (7 bases). Trimming pared 2 bases from V and 0 bases from J, leaving 15 bases between. This CDR3 has 16 amino acids. CDR1 SGHNT and CDR2 YYREEE come from the germline V gene (reference sequence). This CDR3 is CASSFGGALTSYEQYF. DNA of the CDR3: TGTGCCAGCAGCTTTGGGGGGGCCCTTACCTCCTACGAGCAGTACTTC. Using reference TRBV5-4 and TRBJ2-7 for the parts outside the CDR3, the full variable domain is ETGVTQSPTHLIKTRGQQVTLRCSSQSGHNTVSWYQQALGQGPQFIFQYYREEENGRGNFPPRFSGLQFPNYSSELNVNALELDDSALYLCASSFGGALTSYEQYFGPGTRLTVT.

This clone occurred a few times. Within the sample, other DNA sequences also encode this same CDR3. The chain uses TRBV4-2 and TRBJ2-1; D gene ambiguous. Looked up from germline, CDR1 is LGHNA and CDR2 is YNFKEQ. CDR3 length equals 11 residues. V was cut by 1 base and J by 6 bases, with 1 base left in between. CDR3 coding DNA: TGTGCCAGCAGCCAAGTCAATGAGCAGTTCTTC. Its translation: CASSQVNEQFF.